These 17 T cell receptor beta chains originate from one sample sequenced in a study of T cell responses to AZD1222 COVID-19 vaccine. Measured with immunoSEQ multiplex PCR; TCRdb has only the in-frame clones, and not every one. The repertoire holds some 120,000 clones, with around nine tenths as singletons. The source was peripheral blood, collected on day 0 of MenACWY control vaccination. The receptor set was obtained from an adult in good health.

The chain employs TRBV7-2 and TRBJ1-5, with D uncertain. CDR3 length: 15 residues. The V gene lost 1 base and the J gene lost 4 bases, with 11 bases spanning the gap. Germline-derived CDR1 and CDR2 are SGHTA and FQGNSA. The CDR3 loop reads CASSLDGSANQPQHF. CDR3 nucleotide sequence: TGTGCCAGCAGCTTAGATGGTTCTGCGAATCAGCCCCAGCATTTT.

The V and J genes are TRBV10-3 and TRBJ2-3, with a weak D call TRBD1 (6 bases). Germline loops: CDR1 ENHRY, CDR2 SYGVKD. CDR3 length equals 15 residues. Trimming left V 2 bases short and J 1 base short, with 10 bases between. In DNA form, the CDR3 reads TGTGCCATCAGTGAGATCAGGGGAGGCACAGATACGCAGTATTTT. Amino acids: CAISEIRGGTDTQYF.

The chain recombines TRBV6-5 with TRBJ2-1; D not certain. V was cut by 10 bases and J by 0 bases, with 13 bases left in between. Germline CDR1 reads MNHEY; CDR2 reads SVGAGI. The CDR3 covers 14 residues. The CDR3 DNA follows: TGTGCCACCTTATATTTGAGCTCCTACAATGAGCAGTTCTTC. Its translation is CATLYLSSYNEQFF.

In this sample, this clone turned up once. J is TRBJ2-3 and V is TRBV6-5; 9 nucleotides line up with TRBD1. Germline-derived CDR1 and CDR2 are MNHEY and SVGAGI. The CDR3 contains 14 residues. Germline trimming cut 2 bases from V and 8 bases from J; bases unmatched to any gene: 5. The CDR3 DNA reads TGTGCCAGCAGTTACGGGACAGGGACGATTACGCAGTATTTT. It translates to CASSYGTGTITQYF.

The chain couples TRBV2 to TRBJ2-2; D might be TRBD1 or TRBD2, each matching 5 bases. In germline, CDR1 is SNHLY, CDR2 FYNNEI. Trimming cost V 4 bases and J 5 bases, with 14 bases left between them. This CDR3 is built from 15 residues. The CDR3 DNA follows: TGTGCCAGCAGTGTTCTGAGGGGCGGAACCGGGGAGCTGTTTTTT. Its translation: CASSVLRGGTGELFF.

This chain uses TRBV7-6 with TRBJ1-5, with a tentative D call TRBD1 (5 bases). The CDR3 spans 13 residues. Germline CDR1 reads SGHVS; CDR2 reads FNYEAQ. Trimming took off 1 base at V and 6 bases at J, with 7 bases between the two ends. The DNA for the CDR3 is TGTGCCAGCAGCTTAGGCAGGGCTCAGCCCCAGCATTTT. Its protein is CASSLGRAQPQHF.

The CDR3 protein is CASRRTGPEAFF. The CDR3, as DNA: TGTGCCAGCAGGCGGACAGGGCCTGAAGCTTTCTTT. The chain joins TRBV6-5 to TRBJ1-1; 8 bases align to TRBD1. CDR3 size: 12 residues. Looked up from germline, CDR1 is MNHEY and CDR2 is SVGAGI. J was trimmed by 6 bases and V by 6 bases; bases with no gene match: 3.

The chain joins TRBV7-3 to TRBJ2-2; 8 positions match TRBD2. The CDR3 runs 15 residues. The V gene's germline CDR1 is SGHTA and CDR2 FQGTGA. J was trimmed by 5 bases and V by 2 bases; bases with no gene match: 4. The CDR3 coding sequence is TGTGCCAGCAGCTTAGTTAGCGGGAATACCGGGGAGCTGTTTTTT. Translation: CASSLVSGNTGELFF. The full variable domain, with the rest looked up from reference TRBV7-3 and TRBJ2-2, is GAGVSQTPSNKVTEKGKYVELRCDPISGHTALYWYRQSLGQGPEFLIYFQGTGAADDSGLPNDRFFAVRPEGSVSTLKIQRTERGDSAVYLCASSLVSGNTGELFFGEGSRLTVL.

The J gene is TRBJ1-4, the V gene TRBV19; D is uncertain. The CDR3 is 15 amino acids. V shed 1 base and J shed 5 bases, with 11 bases lying between them. CDR1 and CDR2 (germline): LNHDA, SQIVND (reference sequence). The CDR3, as DNA: TGTGCCAGTAGTATAGGGGCACGGTCGAATGAAAAACTGTTTTTT. Translation: CASSIGARSNEKLFF.

This clone was seen only a few times. This rearrangement joins TRBV2 to TRBJ2-3; no reliable D call. V gave up 10 bases and J gave up 4 bases, with 12 bases separating them. The CDR3 totals 12 residues. CDR1 and CDR2 from the germline V gene are SNHLY and FYNNEI. The DNA of the CDR3 is TGTGCCATCCGAAGTCCGCCAGATACGCAGTATTTT. Translating it yields CAIRSPPDTQYF.

This sequence joins TRBV28 and TRBJ1-2; D possibly corresponds to TRBD1 (6 bases). The germline gives CDR1 MDHEN, CDR2 SYDVKM. Trimming stripped 4 bases from V and 5 bases from J, with 17 bases between. The CDR3 loop spans 15 amino acids. The chain's CDR3 is CASSSKATGLYGYTF. CDR3 in DNA: TGTGCCAGCAGTTCTAAGGCCACAGGGCTATATGGCTACACCTTC.

The V gene is TRBV11-3, the J gene TRBJ1-1; 7 bases align to TRBD1. Unmatched junction bases numbered 6, after V lost 5 bases and J lost 3 bases. Germline CDR1 is SGHNT and CDR2 is YENEEA. The CDR3 length is 14 residues. The chain's CDR3 is CASSPPTGYTEAFF. CDR3 nucleotide sequence: TGTGCCAGCAGCCCACCGACAGGGTACACTGAAGCTTTCTTT.

The V and J genes are TRBV7-6 and TRBJ1-1; TRBD1 matches at 8 bases. The ends lost 3 bases at V and 4 bases at J; junction bases unmatched: 10. The CDR3 loop spans 16 amino acids. Germline CDR1 and CDR2: SGHVS and FNYEAQ. CDR3 amino acids: CASSFGPQGAGTEAFF. CDR3 nucleotide sequence: TGTGCCAGCAGCTTCGGGCCCCAGGGGGCTGGCACTGAAGCTTTCTTT.

This clone was observed once. The chain is built from TRBV7-9 and TRBJ2-3; TRBD1 might be the D (6 bases). CDR3 size: 18 residues. Germline values: CDR1 SEHNR, CDR2 FQNEAQ (reference sequence). V was pared by 5 bases and J by 2 bases, with 23 bases between. CDR3 residues: CASSQGTEAGKSTDTQYF. As DNA, the CDR3 is TGTGCCAGCAGCCAGGGGACCGAAGCAGGGAAATCCACAGATACGCAGTATTTT.

The chain carries TRBV6-5 and TRBJ2-1; D is undetermined. The length of the CDR3 is 16 residues. V lost 0 bases and J 0 bases, leaving 9 bases between the germline ends. Germline-derived CDR1 and CDR2 are MNHEY and SVGAGI. This CDR3 is CASSYSGSSSYNEQFF. CDR3 coding DNA: TGTGCCAGCAGTTACTCAGGCTCAAGCTCCTACAATGAGCAGTTCTTC.

The CDR3 nucleotides read TGCGCCAGCAGGCTAGCGGGAAGTGACATTCAGTACTTC. Protein sequence: CASRLAGSDIQYF. This chain links TRBV10-2 with TRBJ2-4; TRBD2 agrees at 9 bases. Germline trimming cut 6 bases from V and 8 bases from J; bases unmatched to any gene: 5. Germline CDR1 reads WSHSY; CDR2 reads SAAADI. The CDR3 contains 13 residues.

CDR3: CASSLDGPGDEQFF. The CDR3 region has the DNA TGTGCCAGCAGTTTAGACGGGCCTGGGGATGAGCAGTTCTTC. This sequence joins TRBV28 and TRBJ2-1; D gene unclear. This CDR3 has 14 residues. V lost 2 bases and J 8 bases, leaving 13 bases between the germline ends. Germline values: CDR1 MDHEN, CDR2 SYDVKM.